This is a list of T cell receptor beta chains from one sample in a study of post-analysis software for immune sequencing data. In TCRdb, the PCR reads were re-called with MiXCR into one record per CDR3 protein. The data hold around 440,000 distinct CDR3 sequences, with less than 45% observed a single time. The sequenced sample consisted of blood. Every receptor here comes from a girl between 5 and 17 years old with multiple sclerosis. The CDR3 runs from the conserved cysteine through the conserved F or W. Each record gives: V gene, CDR3 length, J gene, D gene, clone size, CDR3 protein, CDR3 DNA. D genes are given only for firm matches. Where a row states a size, it is once, few, many or the class of an expanded clone; other rows omit it.

V: TRBV7-2; length: 12; J: TRBJ1-5; D: -; size: -; CDR3: CASSPPHQPQHF; DNA: TGTGCCAGCAGCCCCCCCCATCAGCCCCAGCATTTT
V: TRBV10-3; length: 15; J: TRBJ2-1; D: TRBD1; size: -; CDR3: CAISGQGERTYEQFF; DNA: TGTGCCATCAGTGGACAGGGGGAGAGGACCTACGAGCAGTTCTTC
V: TRBV20-1; length: 11; J: TRBJ2-7; D: -; size: few; CDR3: CSARGAYEQYF; DNA: TGCAGTGCTAGAGGCGCCTACGAGCAGTACTTC
V: TRBV12-3/TRBV12-4; length: 14; J: TRBJ1-6; D: -; size: -; CDR3: CASSRRRHNSPLHF; DNA: TGTGCCAGCAGCCGACGGAGACATAATTCACCCCTCCACTTT
V: TRBV20-1; length: 14; J: TRBJ2-7; D: -; size: few; CDR3: CSVATQLSSYEQYF; DNA: TGCAGTGTGGCGACTCAACTAAGCTCCTACGAGCAGTACTTC
V: TRBV13; length: 15; J: TRBJ2-5; D: -; size: -; CDR3: CASTRRRGASQTQYF; DNA: TGTGCCAGCACCCGTAGAAGGGGGGCTTCGCAGACCCAGTACTTC
V: TRBV6-5; length: 16; J: TRBJ2-1; D: TRBD2; size: -; CDR3: CASRRLAGGPYNEQFF; DNA: TGTGCCAGCAGACGACTAGCGGGAGGGCCATACAATGAGCAGTTCTTC
V: TRBV4-2; length: 15; J: TRBJ2-7; D: -; size: -; CDR3: CASSDLGTAPYEQYF; DNA: TGTGCCAGCAGCGACCTGGGCACGGCCCCCTACGAGCAGTACTTC
V: TRBV12-3/TRBV12-4; length: 12; J: TRBJ2-7; D: -; size: -; CDR3: CASRPGDVRQYF; DNA: TGTGCCAGCAGGCCCGGTGATGTCCGGCAGTACTTC
V: TRBV5-1; length: 17; J: TRBJ2-1; D: TRBD2; size: few; CDR3: CASSFTSGSAGGNEQFF; DNA: TGCGCCAGCAGCTTCACTAGCGGGAGCGCGGGTGGGAATGAGCAGTTCTTC
V: TRBV4-2; length: 16; J: TRBJ2-1; D: -; size: -; CDR3: CASSQVKGSLNNEQFF; DNA: TGTGCCAGCAGCCAAGTGAAGGGATCCTTAAACAATGAGCAGTTCTTC
V: TRBV29-1; length: 16; J: TRBJ2-5; D: TRBD2; size: -; CDR3: CSVEGRTSGSRETQYF; DNA: TGCAGCGTTGAAGGCCGGACTAGCGGGAGCAGAGAGACCCAGTACTTC
V: TRBV4-2; length: 13; J: TRBJ2-3; D: -; size: few; CDR3: CASSHPGGNTQYF; DNA: TGTGCCAGCAGCCACCCAGGCGGGAATACGCAGTATTTT
V: TRBV4-1; length: 12; J: TRBJ2-1; D: -; size: -; CDR3: CASSLAWHEQFF; DNA: TGCGCCAGCAGCCTCGCCTGGCATGAGCAGTTCTTC
V: TRBV12-3/TRBV12-4; length: 13; J: TRBJ2-5; D: -; size: -; CDR3: CASRQAPRETQYF; DNA: TGTGCCAGCAGACAGGCCCCGAGAGAGACCCAGTACTTC
V: TRBV12-3/TRBV12-4; length: 14; J: TRBJ2-1; D: TRBD2; size: -; CDR3: CASSLRGDESEQFF; DNA: TGTGCCAGCAGTTTACGGGGGGATGAGAGTGAGCAGTTCTTC
V: TRBV20-1; length: 13; J: TRBJ2-7; D: -; size: -; CDR3: CSAREAQGYEQYF; DNA: TGCAGTGCTAGAGAGGCACAGGGCTACGAGCAGTACTTC
V: TRBV6-5; length: 11; J: TRBJ1-2; D: -; size: few; CDR3: CASWDDGQGTF; DNA: TGTGCCAGCTGGGATGACGGCCAAGGCACCTTC
V: TRBV4-3; length: 16; J: TRBJ2-1; D: TRBD2; size: -; CDR3: CASSRRASGYYNEQFF; DNA: TGCGCCAGCAGCCGCCGGGCTAGCGGCTACTACAATGAGCAGTTCTTC
V: TRBV7-2; length: 16; J: TRBJ2-1; D: TRBD2; size: -; CDR3: CASSPIAGGPLDEQFF; DNA: TGTGCCAGCAGCCCGATAGCGGGAGGGCCTTTGGATGAGCAGTTCTTC
V: TRBV12-3/TRBV12-4; length: 14; J: TRBJ1-5; D: TRBD1; size: -; CDR3: CASSQTGDDQPQHF; DNA: TGTGCCAGCAGCCAGACAGGGGATGATCAGCCCCAGCATTTT
V: TRBV7-2; length: 19; J: TRBJ1-2; D: -; size: -; CDR3: CASSLDRSRFRLANYGYTF; DNA: TGTGCCAGCAGCTTAGATCGCAGCCGATTCCGGCTAGCTAACTATGGCTACACCTTC
V: TRBV20-1; length: 13; J: TRBJ2-5; D: TRBD1; size: -; CDR3: CSASQGAWETQYF; DNA: TGCAGTGCTTCACAGGGGGCTTGGGAGACCCAGTACTTC
V: TRBV20-1; length: 13; J: TRBJ2-7; D: TRBD2; size: -; CDR3: CSVLLAGSYEQYF; DNA: TGCAGTGTCCTTCTAGCGGGGTCCTACGAGCAGTACTTC
V: TRBV4-1; length: 16; J: TRBJ2-4; D: TRBD2; size: -; CDR3: CASSQPGRTAKNIQYF; DNA: TGCGCCAGCAGCCAGCCCGGGAGGACGGCCAAAAACATTCAGTACTTC
V: TRBV29-1; length: 14; J: TRBJ1-4; D: TRBD1; size: -; CDR3: CSVEGAGGDEKLFF; DNA: TGCAGCGTTGAAGGGGCAGGGGGAGACGAAAAACTGTTTTTT
V: TRBV9; length: 16; J: TRBJ2-2; D: TRBD2; size: -; CDR3: CASSVAAGGFNGELFF; DNA: TGTGCCAGCAGCGTAGCGGCGGGAGGGTTTAACGGGGAGCTGTTTTTT
V: TRBV2; length: 14; J: TRBJ2-7; D: TRBD1; size: few; CDR3: CASSAGRGKDEQYF; DNA: TGTGCCAGCAGTGCGGGCAGGGGGAAGGACGAGCAGTACTTC
V: TRBV4-3; length: 19; J: TRBJ2-3; D: TRBD2; size: few; CDR3: CASSQGIAGGGWKTDTQYF; DNA: TGCGCCAGCAGCCAAGGAATAGCGGGAGGCGGGTGGAAAACAGATACGCAGTATTTT
V: TRBV20-1; length: 17; J: TRBJ2-7; D: -; size: -; CDR3: CSARDAFVPLGAYEQYF; DNA: TGCAGTGCTAGAGATGCATTCGTACCGTTGGGTGCGTACGAGCAGTACTTC
V: TRBV28; length: 14; J: TRBJ2-7; D: TRBD2; size: few; CDR3: CASTLAGVSYEQYF; DNA: TGTGCCAGCACCCTAGCGGGAGTCTCCTACGAGCAGTACTTC
V: TRBV29-1; length: 13; J: TRBJ2-3; D: -; size: -; CDR3: CSVDQTSGNTQYF; DNA: TGCAGCGTAGACCAGACCAGCGGAAATACGCAGTATTTT
V: TRBV10-3; length: 21; J: TRBJ1-2; D: -; size: -; CDR3: CAISESQGREHPNKGYYGYTF; DNA: TGTGCCATCAGTGAGTCTCAGGGAAGGGAACACCCTAACAAGGGGTACTATGGCTACACCTTC
V: TRBV10-3; length: 14; J: TRBJ2-5; D: TRBD1; size: -; CDR3: CATVDRGERETQYF; DNA: TGTGCCACCGTCGACAGGGGAGAGAGAGAGACCCAGTACTTC
V: TRBV11-2; length: 16; J: TRBJ2-3; D: TRBD2; size: -; CDR3: CASSLAGRAYTDTQYF; DNA: TGTGCCAGCAGCTTAGCCGGGAGGGCTTACACAGATACGCAGTATTTT
V: TRBV12-3/TRBV12-4; length: 12; J: TRBJ1-1; D: -; size: few; CDR3: CASSSGTSGAFF; DNA: TGTGCCAGCAGCAGCGGGACGTCTGGAGCTTTCTTT
V: TRBV12-3/TRBV12-4; length: 13; J: TRBJ2-7; D: TRBD1; size: -; CDR3: CASTRTGGYEQYF; DNA: TGTGCCAGCACCCGGACAGGGGGATACGAGCAGTACTTC
V: TRBV20-1; length: 12; J: TRBJ2-1; D: -; size: -; CDR3: CSIAGARDEQFF; DNA: TGCAGCATCGCAGGGGCTAGGGATGAGCAGTTCTTC
V: TRBV20-1; length: 13; J: TRBJ2-7; D: -; size: few; CDR3: CSAPTRRVYEQYF; DNA: TGCAGTGCTCCCACTAGGCGGGTCTACGAGCAGTACTTC
V: TRBV13; length: 11; J: TRBJ2-7; D: -; size: -; CDR3: CASSRGGGQYF; DNA: TGTGCCAGCAGCCGCGGGGGCGGGCAGTACTTC
V: TRBV28; length: 15; J: TRBJ2-7; D: TRBD1; size: -; CDR3: CASSLPQGTSYEQYF; DNA: TGTGCCAGCAGTTTACCACAGGGGACGTCCTACGAGCAGTACTTC
V: TRBV15; length: 14; J: TRBJ2-5; D: -; size: few; CDR3: CATSLPLGRETQYF; DNA: TGTGCCACCAGTCTGCCCCTGGGGCGAGAGACCCAGTACTTC
V: TRBV7-2; length: 16; J: TRBJ2-5; D: -; size: -; CDR3: CASSLIGSQFQETQYF; DNA: TGTGCCAGCAGCTTAATAGGATCACAGTTCCAAGAGACCCAGTACTTC